A single sample is the source of the 7 T cell receptor beta chains below, sequenced in a study of blood T cell repertoires in COVID-19. Some clones are missing from TCRdb's copy, which holds only in-frame ones; the method was immunoSEQ multiplex PCR. Here the sample spans 53,000 or so clones, roughly 78% being singletons. Source material: peripheral blood. Every receptor here comes from a man in his 60s with acute or convalescent COVID-19.

The CDR3 sequence is CASSQESSGNTIYF. CDR3 coding DNA: TGTGCCAGCAGCCAAGAGAGCTCTGGAAACACCATATATTTT. This chain uses TRBV3-1 (or the pseudogene TRBV3-2) with TRBJ1-3; D is undetermined. The CDR3 has 14 amino acids. The V gene's germline CDR1 is LGHDT and CDR2 YNNKEL (reference sequence). V was trimmed by 0 bases and J by 0 bases, leaving 3 bases between them.

The V gene is TRBV10-3, the J gene TRBJ2-1; 10 bases are shared with TRBD2. The CDR3 is 15 amino acids. Germline CDR1 ENHRY, CDR2 SYGVKD. The V segment lost 3 bases and the J segment 9 bases; nucleotides outside the gene matches: 8. The CDR3 sequence: CAISETSGILSEQFF. CDR3 bases: TGTGCCATCAGTGAAACTAGCGGGATACTTAGTGAGCAGTTCTTC.

This clone appeared a single time. The CDR3 spells CASSFGRGGRASYEQYF. In DNA form, the CDR3 reads TGCGCCAGCAGTTTTGGACGAGGCGGGAGGGCCTCCTACGAGCAGTACTTC. The J gene is TRBJ2-7, the V gene TRBV5-1, with 9 bases that match TRBD2. The length of the CDR3 is 17 residues. With V trimmed by 5 bases and J by 0 bases, 12 bases remained unmatched. The germline V gene encodes CDR1 SGHRS and CDR2 YFSETQ.

V and J are TRBV5-1 and TRBJ2-7; 8 positions agree with TRBD1. The V gene's germline CDR1 is SGHRS and CDR2 YFSETQ. This CDR3 spans 16 amino acids. Losses at the gene ends were 3 bases for V and 3 bases for J; bases not matched to a gene: 11. The CDR3 spells CASSYTGGGRYYEQYF. The DNA for the CDR3 is TGCGCCAGCAGCTATACAGGGGGTGGCCGGTACTACGAGCAGTACTTC.

The chain combines TRBV10-1 with TRBJ2-1, with 8 nucleotides matching TRBD1. Germline V lookup: CDR1 WNHNN, CDR2 SYGVQD (reference sequence). The CDR3 covers 14 residues. J gave up 14 bases and V 3 bases, and 12 bases lay outside the gene matches. CDR3 region: CASSDGFKDRAKFF. The CDR3 DNA is TGCGCCAGCAGTGATGGATTCAAGGACAGGGCGAAGTTCTTC.

This clone was observed a handful of times. V is TRBV7-3 and J is TRBJ2-1; 9 bases are shared with TRBD2. The CDR3 runs 15 residues. J was trimmed by 4 bases and V by 4 bases; bases with no gene match: 5. Germline CDR1 SGHTA, CDR2 FQGTGA. The CDR3 DNA follows: TGTGCCAGCAGCTCCCTCGCGGGAGGGTACAATGAGCAGTTCTTC. Translated: CASSSLAGGYNEQFF.

The chain carries TRBV5-4 and TRBJ1-1; 8 nucleotides agree with TRBD1. Germline V CDR1 and CDR2: SGHNT, YYREEE (reference sequence). This CDR3 is 15 amino acids long. The V segment lost 4 bases and the J segment 0 bases; nucleotides outside the gene matches: 5. The CDR3 protein is CASSRTDRVNTEAFF. The DNA for the CDR3 is TGTGCCAGCAGCCGAACGGACAGGGTGAACACTGAAGCTTTCTTT.